These 7 T cell receptor beta chains were sequenced from one sample in a study of cytomegalovirus exposure and HLA in healthy donors. The PCR had 60 Vbeta and 13 Jbeta primers. Profiling relied on immunoSEQ multiplex PCR, and the TCRdb table lists in-frame clones only, not all of them. Among more than 90,000 clones listed, approximately 81% were seen once. Sequenced sample: PBMCs. These receptors all stem from a woman in her late teens or twenties in good health and CMV-seropositive.

The rearrangement uses TRBV19 and TRBJ2-1; TRBD2 aligns across 15 bases. Per the germline V gene, CDR1 is LNHDA and CDR2 is SQIVND (reference sequence). The CDR3 is 14 residues long. V was clipped by 5 bases and J by 15 bases; unmatched bases: 8. The CDR3 bases are TGTGCCAGTAGTTTTTTTGGGACTAGCGGGAGGACGTTCTTC. Translated: CASSFFGTSGRTFF.

The rearrangement uses TRBV30 and TRBJ1-1, with D perhaps TRBD1 (5 bases). Germline V gives CDR1 GTSNPN, CDR2 SVGIG (reference sequence). With 4 bases removed from V and 1 base from J, the gap between germline ends came to 10 bases. This CDR3 contains 13 residues. The CDR3 coding sequence is TGTGCCTGGATTCGACAGAGGAACACTGAAGCTTTCTTT. This translates into CAWIRQRNTEAFF.

The DNA of the CDR3 is TGCGCCAGCAGCCAATCCGGGTCGGGAGGGAGCACAGATACGCAGTATTTT. It yields the protein CASSQSGSGGSTDTQYF. The chain has TRBV4-1 and TRBJ2-3, with 8 bases aligning to TRBD2. J was trimmed by 0 bases and V by 2 bases; bases with no gene match: 7. CDR3 length equals 17 residues. The germline gives CDR1 MGHRA, CDR2 YSYEKL.

This clone was counted between two and nine times. This chain joins TRBV4-2 and TRBJ1-2; no clear D gene. The CDR3 has 15 amino acids. V was pared by 1 base and J by 12 bases, with 21 bases between. Per germline, CDR1 LGHNA and CDR2 YNFKEQ. The CDR3 loop is CASSQAFGEVEKDTF. DNA of the CDR3: TGTGCCAGCAGCCAAGCGTTCGGGGAAGTAGAGAAGGACACCTTC.

The chain couples TRBV18 to TRBJ1-1; D unclear. This CDR3 has 14 amino acids. V dropped 4 bases and J dropped 2 bases, with 11 bases sitting between them. CDR1 and CDR2 (germline): KGHSH, LQKENI. CDR3 coding DNA: TGTGCCAGCTCACGTAATACAAGAAACACTGAAGCTTTCTTT. Its protein product is CASSRNTRNTEAFF.

This CDR3 reads CASRPGQFSNQPQHF. Here the CDR3 DNA reads TGTGCCAGTAGGCCGGGACAGTTTAGCAATCAGCCCCAGCATTTT. V and J are TRBV19 and TRBJ1-5, with 7 bases matching TRBD1. CDR3 length: 15 residues. V lost 6 bases, J lost 0 bases, and 5 bases stayed unmatched. Looked up from germline, CDR1 is LNHDA and CDR2 is SQIVND (reference sequence).

The rearrangement uses TRBV27 and TRBJ2-2; TRBD2 agrees at 14 bases. The CDR3 is 17 amino acids. CDR1 and CDR2 (germline): MNHEY, SMNVEV (reference sequence). V gave up 3 bases and J gave up 5 bases; unmatched junction bases: 5. For the CDR3, the DNA is TGTGCCAGCAGTTTCTGGGGACTAGCGGGAGCAACCGGGGAGCTGTTTTTT. It translates to CASSFWGLAGATGELFF.